Each of the 5 T cell receptor beta chains below was sequenced from the same sample in a study of shared T cell receptors in the human thymus. Assay used: immunoSEQ multiplex PCR; TCRdb lists only in-frame clones, some missing. The table lists 550,000 to 800,000 clones, 70% to 90% of them singletons. This sample also belongs to another study, concerning human thymus T cells.

Sequencing was performed on thymocytes. These receptors were collected from a girl less than two years old with a congenital heart defect.

This rearrangement joins TRBV19 to TRBJ1-2, with a possible D match to TRBD1 (5 bases). The CDR3 totals 15 residues. Between the trimmed V and J ends, which lost 3 bases and 5 bases, there was a span of 16 bases. Per the germline V gene, CDR1 is LNHDA and CDR2 is SQIVND (reference sequence). CDR3 sequence: CASSIKPQGFYGYTF. The CDR3 bases are TGTGCCAGTAGTATCAAACCCCAGGGATTTTATGGCTACACCTTC.

This chain uses TRBV4-1 with TRBJ1-1; 10 bases align to TRBD1. This CDR3 has 21 amino acids. V lost 0 bases to trimming and J lost 4 bases; unmatched junction nucleotides: 20. Germline lookup yields CDR1 MGHRA and CDR2 YSYEKL. The CDR3 DNA is TGCGCCAGCAGCCAAGATTACAATAATTCGGGACAGGGGAGTGGAGGCACTGAAGCTTTCTTT. Amino acids: CASSQDYNNSGQGSGGTEAFF.

The chain carries TRBV2 and TRBJ1-2, with D perhaps matching TRBD1 (6 bases). Trimming removed 6 bases at V and 8 bases at J, with 16 bases between. Per the germline V gene, CDR1 is SNHLY and CDR2 is FYNNEI. This CDR3 contains 13 residues. The CDR3 DNA sequence: TGTGCCAGCAGCCGGGACATGAAGGGCGGCTACACCTTC. It specifies CASSRDMKGGYTF.

This clone was counted only a few times. V gene TRBV7-8 combines with J gene TRBJ1-1, with D tentatively TRBD1 (5 bases). The germline CDR1 and CDR2 sequences are SGHVS and FQNEAQ. The CDR3 covers 13 residues. V was shortened by 5 bases and J by 4 bases, with 11 bases between the two germline ends. For the CDR3, the DNA is TGTGCCAGCAGCCTGGGGGGGTGCACTGAAGCTTTCTTT. Residues: CASSLGGCTEAFF.

The chain combines TRBV5-4 with TRBJ1-1; D unresolved. Per germline, CDR1 SGHNT and CDR2 YYREEE (reference sequence). This CDR3 spans 14 amino acids. V shed 1 base and J shed 3 bases, with 10 bases lying between them. CDR3 DNA sequence: TGTGCCAGCAGCTTGTACAGCCTCTACACTGAAGCTTTCTTT. The encoded protein is CASSLYSLYTEAFF.